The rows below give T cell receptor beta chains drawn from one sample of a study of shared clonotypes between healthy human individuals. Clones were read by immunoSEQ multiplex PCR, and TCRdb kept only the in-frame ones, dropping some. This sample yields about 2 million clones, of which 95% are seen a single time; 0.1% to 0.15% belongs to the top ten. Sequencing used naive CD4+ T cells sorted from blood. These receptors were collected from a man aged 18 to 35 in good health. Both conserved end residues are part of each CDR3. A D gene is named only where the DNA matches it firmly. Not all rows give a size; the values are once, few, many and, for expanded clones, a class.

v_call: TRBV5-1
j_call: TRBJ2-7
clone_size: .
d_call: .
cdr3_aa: CASSRVNYEQYF
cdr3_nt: TGCGCCAGCAGCCGAGTAAACTACGAGCAGTACTTC

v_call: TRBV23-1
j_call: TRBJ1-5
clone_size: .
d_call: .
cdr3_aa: CASSHPPQEGRDQPQHF
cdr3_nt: TGCGCCAGCAGTCATCCTCCCCAGGAGGGGAGGGATCAGCCCCAGCATTTT

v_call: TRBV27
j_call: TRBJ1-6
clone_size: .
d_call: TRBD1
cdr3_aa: CASSLSLDRGSSPLHF
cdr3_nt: TGTGCCAGCAGTTTGTCCCTCGACAGGGGAAGTTCACCCCTCCACTTT

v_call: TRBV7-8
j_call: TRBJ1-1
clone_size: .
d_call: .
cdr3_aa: CASSLLVAGNTEAFF
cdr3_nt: TGTGCCAGCAGCTTATTGGTCGCCGGCAACACTGAAGCTTTCTTT

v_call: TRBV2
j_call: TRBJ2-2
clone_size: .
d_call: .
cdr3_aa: CASSVGMANTGELFF
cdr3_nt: TGTGCCAGCAGTGTTGGCATGGCGAACACCGGGGAGCTGTTTTTT

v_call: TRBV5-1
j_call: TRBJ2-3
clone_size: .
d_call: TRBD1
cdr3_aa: CASSLDGQGGTDTQYF
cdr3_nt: TGCGCCAGCAGCTTGGATGGACAGGGGGGCACAGATACGCAGTATTTT

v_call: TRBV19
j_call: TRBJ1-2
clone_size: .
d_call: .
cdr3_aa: CASKSGDKIYGYTF
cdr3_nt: TGTGCCAGTAAGAGTGGGGACAAAATTTATGGCTACACCTTC

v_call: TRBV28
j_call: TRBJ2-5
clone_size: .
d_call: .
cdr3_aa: CASSLRGRETQYF
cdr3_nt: TGTGCCAGCAGTTTACGCGGTCGTGAGACCCAGTACTTC

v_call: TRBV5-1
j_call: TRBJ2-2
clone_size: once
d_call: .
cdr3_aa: CASSLGLDTGELFF
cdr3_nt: TGCGCCAGCAGCTTGGGACTAGACACCGGGGAGCTGTTTTTT

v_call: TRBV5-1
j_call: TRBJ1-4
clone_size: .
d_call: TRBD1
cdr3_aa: CASSLSVFRGQAGEKLFF
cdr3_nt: TGCGCCAGCAGCTTGTCGGTTTTTAGGGGGCAGGCCGGAGAAAAACTGTTTTTT

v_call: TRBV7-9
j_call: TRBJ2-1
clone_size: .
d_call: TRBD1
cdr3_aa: CASSFIQGKGVNEQFF
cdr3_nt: TGTGCCAGCAGCTTCATACAGGGGAAAGGGGTGAATGAGCAGTTCTTC

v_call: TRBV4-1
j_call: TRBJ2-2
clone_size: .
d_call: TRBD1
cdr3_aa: CASSPPVQDRGPTGELFF
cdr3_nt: TGCGCCAGCAGCCCACCCGTTCAAGACAGGGGGCCGACCGGGGAGCTGTTTTTT

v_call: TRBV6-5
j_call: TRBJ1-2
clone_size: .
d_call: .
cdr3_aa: CASSPSRVNYGYTF
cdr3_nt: TGTGCCAGCAGTCCATCCAGGGTTAACTATGGCTACACCTTC

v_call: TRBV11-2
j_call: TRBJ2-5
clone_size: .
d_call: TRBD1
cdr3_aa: CASSSPGQRTKTQYF
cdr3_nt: TGTGCCAGCAGCTCTCCGGGACAGAGGACGAAGACCCAGTACTTC